Described below is a single T cell receptor (beta chain) sequence and its context. The target antigen is unknown. This record belongs to a study of beta chain features in type 1 diabetes. Every bit of the isolated RNA underwent reverse transcription, so sequencing read expressed TCRB transcripts. Sequencing used immunoSEQ multiplex PCR; TCRdb keeps in-frame clones, though not all of them. Of about 660,000 clones in the sample, over 12% are singletons; the top ten hold approximately 0.039%. A sort by CD45RO/CCR7/CD25/CD127/CD95/CD27 yielded CD4+ naive, central memory, regulatory and stem cell-like memory cells. Study findings and constraints: Moderately but significantly shorter TCRB CDR3s were found in Type 1 diabetes patients in all four CD4+ subsets.

Germline CDR1 and CDR2: ENHRY and SYGVKD. Unmatched junction bases numbered 2, after V lost 4 bases and J lost 0 bases. The CDR3 is 16 amino acids. The sequenced sample consisted of naive CD4+ T cells from blood. This clonotype was obtained from a man aged 18 to 29 with type 1 diabetes. The V gene is TRBV10-3, the J gene TRBJ2-5; 13 nucleotides match TRBD2. The CDR3 region is CAISATSGGYQETQYF. As DNA, the CDR3 is TGTGCCATCAGTGCGACTAGCGGGGGGTACCAAGAGACCCAGTACTTC.